The 14 T cell receptor beta chains below come from one sample, sequenced in a study of T cell repertoires in cytomegalovirus infection. Antigens of these TCRs are unknown. Via MiXCR, TCRdb re-called the reads, giving one row per CDR3 protein. The sample has some 800,000 distinct CDR3 sequences, about 31% seen once. The sequenced sample was cultured CD8+ T cells from PBMCs, obtained from culture after CMV antigen stimulation. Every receptor here comes from a human donor in good health (CMV status not recorded). Some clones in this sample may be carry-over from other donors' samples.

In its sample, this clonotype was seen a few times. The rearrangement uses TRBV5-6 and TRBJ2-1; 7 nucleotides match TRBD1. From germline, CDR1 is SGHDT and CDR2 YYEEEE. The CDR3 consists of 15 residues. The junction had 8 bases not matched to a gene; V was cut back by 0 bases and J by 8 bases. The CDR3 sequence is CASSLEQGPPDEQFF. The CDR3 DNA follows: TGTGCCAGCAGCTTGGAACAGGGGCCGCCCGATGAGCAGTTCTTC. Variable domain in full (rest from reference TRBV5-6 and TRBJ2-1): DAGVTQSPTHLIKTRGQQVTLRCSPKSGHDTVSWYQQALGQGPQFIFQYYEEEERQRGNFPDRFSGHQFPNYSSELNVNALLLGDSALYLCASSLEQGPPDEQFFGPGTRLTVL.

DNA for the CDR3: TGTGCCAGCAGTTGGACTAGCTGGAATGAGCAGTTCTTC. It encodes CASSWTSWNEQFF. V and J are TRBV6-1 and TRBJ2-1; 8 nucleotides match TRBD2. This CDR3 contains 13 residues. After removal of 5 bases from V and 7 bases from J, the junction contained 4 bases not matched to a gene. Per germline, CDR1 MNHNS and CDR2 SASEGT.

This clonotype has more than one count but fewer than ten. The chain has TRBV2 and TRBJ1-5; no reliable D call. The germline V gene has CDR1 SNHLY and CDR2 FYNNEI. V shed 7 bases and J shed 4 bases, with 8 bases lying between them. The CDR3 consists of 12 residues. The CDR3 reads CASKVGNQPQHF. The CDR3 DNA is TGTGCCAGCAAGGTCGGAAATCAGCCCCAGCATTTT.

A few counts support this clonotype. V usage is TRBV19 and J usage is TRBJ1-2; the D is unclear. Deletions cut 3 bases from V and 5 bases from J, with 16 bases between. Germline V gene data show CDR1 as LNHDA and CDR2 as SQIVND (reference sequence). This CDR3 is 15 amino acids long. CDR3 protein: CASSMRSKIRYGYTF. Here the CDR3 DNA reads TGTGCCAGTAGTATGCGCAGTAAGATACGATATGGCTACACCTTC.

This clonotype has more than one count but fewer than ten. The chain is built from TRBV12-3 or TRBV12-4 and TRBJ2-2; weak D call: TRBD2 (6 bases). The germline V and J ends were trimmed by 6 bases and 1 base, with 9 bases remaining between them. This CDR3 spans 14 amino acids. DNA of the CDR3: TGTGCCAGCAGGTGGGGGGAGAACACCGGGGAGCTGTTTTTT. It specifies CASRWGENTGELFF.

The chain joins TRBV10-3 to TRBJ2-3, with 9 bases that match TRBD1. Looked up from germline, CDR1 is ENHRY and CDR2 is SYGVKD. The CDR3 is 23 amino acids. With 6 bases clipped from V and 2 bases from J, the junction kept 30 bases outside the gene matches. CDR3 loop: CAIRVTGGAAGWWSDATTDTQYF. The CDR3 DNA reads as TGTGCCATCAGAGTAACAGGGGGCGCAGCGGGGTGGTGGTCGGATGCGACCACAGATACGCAGTATTTT.

This clonotype was detected a few times. V and J are TRBV6-5 and TRBJ1-4; 7 nucleotides line up with TRBD1. Germline CDR1 MNHEY, CDR2 SVGAGI. CDR3 length equals 14 residues. J gave up 7 bases and V 0 bases, and 2 bases lay outside the gene matches. The CDR3 DNA sequence: TGTGCCAGCAGTTACTCGGCAGGGGGTGAAAAACTGTTTTTT. Residues: CASSYSAGGEKLFF.

The chain has TRBV5-4 and TRBJ2-7, with 9 positions matching TRBD1. J was trimmed by 5 bases and V by 3 bases; bases with no gene match: 6. The CDR3 runs 14 residues. Germline V gene sequence: CDR1 SGHNT, CDR2 YYREEE (reference sequence). CDR3 DNA: TGTGCCAGCAGCTCCGGGACAGGGTCCCACGAGCAGTACGTC. Encoded protein: CASSSGTGSHEQYV.

This clonotype has at least ten counts. J is TRBJ1-2 and V is TRBV13; D might be TRBD1 (5 bases). Germline CDR1 reads PRHDT; CDR2 reads FYEKMQ (reference sequence). The CDR3 is made up of 15 amino acids. The V end lost 0 bases, the J end lost 0 bases, and 8 bases lay between the germline ends. CDR3 loop: CASSLGAGANYGYTF. The CDR3 coding sequence is TGTGCCAGCAGCTTAGGCGCGGGGGCTAACTATGGCTACACCTTC.

For this clonotype: Its ends do not fully match the called genes, so a read error is possible. This chain uses TRBV6-1 with TRBJ2-2; D is perhaps TRBD1 or TRBD2 (7 bases each). Germline loops: CDR1 MNHNS, CDR2 SASEGT. The CDR3 has 15 amino acids. For the CDR3, the DNA is TGTGCCAGCAGGAGCCAGGGGGGGAACGCCGGGGAGCTGTTTTTT. Protein: CASRSQGGNAGELFF.

As regards this clonotype: At one end the junction does not follow the germline gene, possibly because of a read error. This chain links TRBV6-2 or TRBV6-3 with TRBJ2-1; D is unresolved. This CDR3 has 15 amino acids. CDR1 and CDR2 from the germline V gene are MNHEY and SVGEGT. The CDR3: CANSYLQSDYNEQFF. The CDR3 coding sequence is TGTGCCAACAGTTACTTACAGAGTGACTACAATGAGCAGTTCTTC.

The J gene is TRBJ2-3, the V gene TRBV14, with 7 bases identical to TRBD2. The junction had 13 bases not matched to a gene; V was cut back by 5 bases and J by 5 bases. This CDR3 has 16 amino acids. Germline lookup yields CDR1 SGHDN and CDR2 FVKESK. The CDR3 here is CASSKEAGRRKDTQYF. CDR3 coding DNA: TGTGCCAGCAGCAAGGAAGCGGGACGGCGGAAAGATACGCAGTATTTT.

This clonotype has only a few counts. The V and J genes are TRBV6-2 or TRBV6-3 and TRBJ2-3; 7 bases fit TRBD2. In germline, CDR1 is MNHEY, CDR2 SVGEGT. This CDR3 comprises 17 residues. V shed 4 bases, J shed 0 bases, and the junction held 10 bases outside the gene matches. CDR3: CASSFIPGGGSTDTQYF. The CDR3 bases are TGTGCCAGCAGTTTCATCCCTGGCGGGGGAAGCACAGATACGCAGTATTTT.

This clonotype was found a few times. The J gene is TRBJ1-1, the V gene TRBV9; D is undetermined. CDR1 and CDR2 (germline): SGDLS, YYNGEE. CDR3 size: 11 residues. V was trimmed by 0 bases and J by 7 bases, leaving 4 bases between them. CDR3 DNA: TGTGCCAGCAGCGTAGTCAGTGAAGCTTTCTTT. This translates into CASSVVSEAFF.